This is a list of T cell receptor beta chains from one sample in a study of PD-1 blockade in classical Hodgkin lymphoma. Repertoires were generated with immunoSEQ multiplex PCR, while TCRdb's copy carries only in-frame clones and drops some. Of about 90,000 clones listed, nearly 85% are singletons. The specimen comprised peripheral blood mononuclear cells (PBMCs), sampled before the fourth cycle of nivolumab. The receptor source for this set is a human donor with classical Hodgkin lymphoma. Both conserved end residues are part of each CDR3. The size of a clone is reported for some rows only, either as once, few or many, or as a class for expanded clones.

j_gene	v_gene	abundance	CDR3aa
TRBJ2-2	TRBV19	few	CASSIASGVSTGELFF
TRBJ1-2	TRBV28	NA	CASSLGGNFYGYTF
TRBJ1-5	TRBV11-2	NA	CASSLGGVQAQHF
TRBJ2-1	TRBV7-2	NA	CASSPRAGVYEQFF
TRBJ1-1	TRBV10-3	NA	CAISSGTNTEAFF
TRBJ2-7	TRBV28	NA	CASSFGGRAIEQYF
TRBJ2-1	TRBV18	NA	CASSPNTGENEQFF
TRBJ1-1	TRBV18	NA	CASSPMDTEAFF
TRBJ1-3	TRBV18	NA	CASSPSALIGNTIYF
TRBJ2-7	TRBV11-1	NA	CASSLISGYEQYF
TRBJ2-7	TRBV5-4	few	CASGVDGYEQYF
TRBJ2-2	TRBV7-5	NA	CVPTGLAKLPNTGELFF
TRBJ2-7	TRBV10-3	NA	CAITNRGDYEQYF
TRBJ2-5	TRBV9	NA	CASSTSPGRDQETQYF